This entry lists 31 T cell receptor beta chains sequenced from one sample in a study of beta chain features in type 1 diabetes. General observations from the study: Shortening that was moderate but significant affected the TCRB CDR3s of Type 1 diabetes patients in all four CD4+ subsets.

Which antigens these TCRs recognize remains unknown. As every portion of the isolated RNA was reverse transcribed, the sequencing read expressed TCRB transcripts. Here immunoSEQ multiplex PCR was the method, and the copy in TCRdb shows in-frame clones only, minus some. The data contain around 310,000 clones, roughly 14% of them singletons. Material: naive CD4+ T cells from blood. Source of these receptors: a woman between 18 and 30 years old with type 1 diabetes.

This clone appeared a few times. The chain employs TRBV28 and TRBJ2-7; perhaps TRBD2 as D (6 bases). V lost 8 bases to trimming and J lost 3 bases, with 17 bases between them. Germline values: CDR1 MDHEN, CDR2 SYDVKM. The CDR3 loop spans 14 amino acids. This CDR3 reads CASSSRAGFYEQYV. For the CDR3, the DNA is TGTGCCAGCTCTAGCAGGGCGGGGTTCTACGAGCAGTACGTC.

This clone was seen a few times. The chain is built from TRBV4-2 and TRBJ2-7; the match to TRBD1 covers 11 bases. Trimming removed 4 bases from V and 4 bases from J; junction bases left unmatched: 3. Per the germline V gene, CDR1 is LGHNA and CDR2 is YNFKEQ. This CDR3 region has 14 residues. The CDR3 DNA follows: TGTGCCAGCAGCCGGGACAGGGGGGATTACGAGCAGTACTTC. It codes for CASSRDRGDYEQYF.

This chain joins TRBV2 and TRBJ1-5, with a weak D call TRBD1 (5 bases). Looked up from germline, CDR1 is SNHLY and CDR2 is FYNNEI. V lost 7 bases to trimming and J lost 2 bases, with 18 bases between them. CDR3 length: 16 residues. As DNA, the CDR3 is TGTGCCAGCACCCGCGGGGGGGTGAGGGGCAATCAGCCCCAGCATTTT. It specifies CASTRGGVRGNQPQHF.

The table lists this clone with a few counts. The chain joins TRBV28 to TRBJ2-5; 7 bases fit TRBD2. Trimming at V came to 5 bases and at J to 5 bases, leaving 5 bases not matched to a gene. The CDR3 consists of 13 residues. Germline CDR1 and CDR2: MDHEN and SYDVKM. The CDR3 nucleotides read TGTGCCAGCAGTGGCGGGAGTCTGGAGACCCAGTACTTC. Translating it yields CASSGGSLETQYF.

The rearrangement uses TRBV7-2 and TRBJ2-3; 15 bases are shared with TRBD2. V lost 0 bases, J lost 5 bases, and 3 bases stayed unmatched. Germline CDR1 reads SGHTA; CDR2 reads FQGNSA. The length of the CDR3 is 17 residues. The CDR3 nucleotides read TGTGCCAGCAGCTTAGCGCAGGGACTAGCGGGAGGAGATACGCAGTATTTT. It is translated as CASSLAQGLAGGDTQYF.

The chain joins TRBV11-1 to TRBJ2-2, with D maybe TRBD1 (5 bases). The CDR3 totals 14 residues. Per germline, CDR1 SGHAT and CDR2 FQDESV (reference sequence). The V end lost 5 bases, the J end lost 1 base, and 8 bases lay between the germline ends. The CDR3 is CASSPDRNTGELFF. Here the CDR3 DNA reads TGTGCCAGCAGCCCCGACAGGAACACCGGGGAGCTGTTTTTT.

This clone was picked up a small number of times. The rearrangement links TRBV5-4 to TRBJ2-1; TRBD2 matches at 11 bases. Trimming cost V 4 bases and J 6 bases; bases outside gene matches: 6. The CDR3 is made up of 15 amino acids. CDR1 and CDR2 (germline): SGHNT, YYREEE (reference sequence). The CDR3 sequence is CASSPGTSGFNEQFF. The CDR3 DNA follows: TGTGCCAGCAGCCCGGGGACTAGCGGCTTCAATGAGCAGTTCTTC.

This clone was observed a handful of times. The chain has TRBV10-3 and TRBJ2-2, with 12 bases lining up with TRBD2. V shed 6 bases, J shed 4 bases, and the junction held 6 bases outside the gene matches. The CDR3 has 16 amino acids. The germline CDR1 and CDR2 sequences are ENHRY and SYGVKD. The CDR3 loop is CAIRTTSGRITGELFF. CDR3 DNA: TGTGCCATCAGGACGACTAGCGGGAGAATCACCGGGGAGCTGTTTTTT.

The table lists this clone with a few counts. The chain uses TRBV28 and TRBJ2-7, with D uncertain. Trimming left V 3 bases short and J 2 bases short, with 20 bases between. Germline V gene lookup returns CDR1 MDHEN and CDR2 SYDVKM. The CDR3 has 17 amino acids. CDR3 sequence: CASSFVSSPGPTYEQYF. CDR3 DNA sequence: TGTGCCAGCAGTTTTGTCTCCTCCCCAGGCCCTACCTACGAGCAGTACTTC.

The CDR3 loop reads CATSRDLTGGQETQYF. For the CDR3, the DNA is TGTGCCACCAGCAGAGACCTAACCGGGGGCCAAGAGACCCAGTACTTC. The chain has TRBV15 and TRBJ2-5; D might be TRBD2 (6 bases). CDR1 is LNHNV, CDR2 YYDKDF, per germline (reference sequence). CDR3 length: 16 amino acids. The V gene lost 0 bases and the J gene lost 1 base, with 12 bases spanning the gap.

This clone was counted a few times. This chain connects TRBV11-2 to TRBJ2-2; D call uncertain. The ends were cut back, 1 base at V and 6 bases at J, with 9 bases in the middle. Germline V gene lookup returns CDR1 SGHAT and CDR2 FQNNGV. The CDR3 is made up of 14 amino acids. The CDR3 DNA reads TGTGCCAGCAGCTTAGTTTCGGGTGCCGGGGAGCTGTTTTTT. Translating gives CASSLVSGAGELFF.

V gene TRBV30 combines with J gene TRBJ2-3; D is possibly TRBD2 (6 bases). The CDR3 sequence is 14 residues long. CDR1 GTSNPN and CDR2 SVGIG come from the germline V gene (reference sequence). V lost 2 bases, J lost 0 bases, and 9 bases lay in between. The DNA of the CDR3 is TGTGCCTGGAGTCGCGGGATAAGCACAGATACGCAGTATTTT. Translated: CAWSRGISTDTQYF.

The sample holds a few counts of this clone. The chain carries TRBV6-1 and TRBJ2-7; D might be TRBD2 (6 bases). V was shortened by 8 bases and J by 3 bases, with 17 bases between the two germline ends. Per germline, CDR1 MNHNS and CDR2 SASEGT. The CDR3 is made up of 14 amino acids. CDR3 coding DNA: TGTGCCAGCTCCCGAGCTAGCGCCCGCTACGAGCAGTACTTC. It specifies CASSRASARYEQYF.

This clone was seen a few times. V and J are TRBV23-1 and TRBJ2-7, with a tentative D call TRBD2 (6 bases). TRBV23-1 is an open reading frame whose function is uncertain. The V end was cut by 4 bases, the J end by 2 bases, with 12 bases between. The CDR3 loop spans 14 amino acids. The CDR3 nucleotides are TGCGCCAGCAGTCGAGTCGGAGGGCCCTACGAGCAGTACGTC. Its protein is CASSRVGGPYEQYV.

J is TRBJ2-5 and V is TRBV7-9; 9 positions match TRBD1. The CDR3 runs 16 residues. Germline trimming cut 5 bases from V and 5 bases from J; bases unmatched to any gene: 12. Germline lookup yields CDR1 SEHNR and CDR2 FQNEAQ (reference sequence). The CDR3 DNA follows: TGTGCCAGCAGCCTGGGAGGGGACAGGGAGTTGGAGACCCAGTACTTC. It yields the protein CASSLGGDRELETQYF.

V usage is TRBV27 and J usage is TRBJ1-1, with 10 positions matching TRBD1. V lost 2 bases, J lost 4 bases, and 1 base stayed unmatched. CDR1 and CDR2 (germline): MNHEY, SMNVEV (reference sequence). The CDR3 has 14 residues. CDR3 in DNA: TGTGCCAGCAGTTTACGGGACAGGGGCACTGAAGCTTTCTTT. Protein: CASSLRDRGTEAFF.

This clone has just a few counts. The chain has TRBV7-9 and TRBJ2-3; TRBD2 matches at 7 bases. This CDR3 has 15 amino acids. CDR1 SEHNR and CDR2 FQNEAQ come from the germline V gene (reference sequence). V shed 5 bases and J 2 bases; nucleotides not matched to a gene: 7. The CDR3 bases are TGTGCCAGCAGCCAGGCTAGCGGCTTCACAGATACGCAGTATTTT. This gives the protein CASSQASGFTDTQYF.

V gene TRBV4-1 combines with J gene TRBJ2-7; TRBD2 agrees at 11 bases. From germline, CDR1 is MGHRA and CDR2 YSYEKL. This CDR3 region has 17 residues. V trimming: 0 bases; J trimming: 3 bases; junction bases outside the gene matches: 7. The CDR3 spells CASSQDQTSGTLYEQYF. CDR3 in DNA: TGCGCCAGCAGCCAAGATCAGACTAGCGGGACCCTCTACGAGCAGTACTTC.

The chain combines TRBV5-4 with TRBJ2-7, with TRBD2 identical over 10 bases. Per the germline V gene, CDR1 is SGHNT and CDR2 is YYREEE (reference sequence). V shed 4 bases, J shed 4 bases, and the junction held 11 bases outside the gene matches. This CDR3 is built from 16 residues. The CDR3 DNA reads TGTGCCAGCAGCGGGGCCAGACTAGCGGGCGGATACGAGCAGTACTTC. It translates to CASSGARLAGGYEQYF.

In its sample, this clone was seen a few times. The chain recombines TRBV5-4 with TRBJ2-1, with 11 bases matching TRBD2. Losses at the gene ends were 2 bases for V and 5 bases for J; bases not matched to a gene: 3. Germline-derived CDR1 and CDR2 are SGHNT and YYREEE (reference sequence). The CDR3 totals 15 residues. The CDR3 sequence: CASSFSGRDHNEQFF. The DNA of the CDR3 is TGTGCCAGCAGCTTTAGCGGGAGGGACCACAATGAGCAGTTCTTC.

This clone occurred a few times. The chain carries TRBV9 and TRBJ2-3, with TRBD2 matching over 9 bases. This CDR3 spans 17 amino acids. Germline values: CDR1 SGDLS, CDR2 YYNGEE. Unmatched junction bases numbered 7, after V lost 0 bases and J lost 2 bases. The CDR3 DNA is TGTGCCAGCAGCGTAGCAGGGAGCGGGAGGCTCACAGATACGCAGTATTTT. As protein: CASSVAGSGRLTDTQYF.

The chain has TRBV5-1 and TRBJ2-7, with D possibly being TRBD2 (7 bases). The V end lost 0 bases, the J end lost 4 bases, and 14 bases lay between the germline ends. Germline CDR1 and CDR2: SGHRS and YFSETQ. The CDR3 has 15 amino acids. CDR3 DNA sequence: TGCGCCAGCAGCTTGGACAGGGCGGGGGCTTACGAGCAGTACTTC. Translation: CASSLDRAGAYEQYF. The variable domain in full, with the rest retrieved from reference TRBV5-1 and TRBJ2-7, is KAGVTQTPRYLIKTRGQQVTLSCSPISGHRSVSWYQQTPGQGLQFLFEYFSETQRNKGNFPGRFSGRQFSNSRSEMNVSTLELGDSALYLCASSLDRAGAYEQYFGPGTRLTVT.

This rearrangement joins TRBV19 to TRBJ2-7; D unresolved. The CDR3 runs to 14 residues. Germline-derived CDR1 and CDR2 are LNHDA and SQIVND (reference sequence). Trimming left V 5 bases short and J 2 bases short, with 13 bases between. The CDR3 bases are TGTGCCAGTAGTCCCGGTTCAGGAACCTACGAGCAGTACTTC. This sequence encodes CASSPGSGTYEQYF. Complete variable domain (other parts from reference TRBV19 and TRBJ2-7): DGGITQSPKYLFRKEGQNVTLSCEQNLNHDAMYWYRQDPGQGLRLIYYSQIVNDFQKGDIAEGYSVSREKKESFPLTVTSAQKNPTAFYLCASSPGSGTYEQYFGPGTRLTVT.

This chain uses TRBV11-3 with TRBJ2-7; D is possibly TRBD2 (6 bases). The CDR3 totals 17 residues. The germline CDR1 and CDR2 sequences are SGHNT and YENEEA. The V gene lost 7 bases and the J gene lost 6 bases, with 28 bases spanning the gap. The CDR3 DNA reads as TGTGCCAGCACCCATAGGGGCGGGGATCCCCGTCTAGGCGAGCAGTACTTC. Amino acid sequence: CASTHRGGDPRLGEQYF.

The chain uses TRBV18 and TRBJ1-2; 7 bases fit TRBD1. CDR3 size: 14 residues. CDR1 and CDR2 from the germline V gene are KGHSH and LQKENI. Germline trimming cut 8 bases from V and 5 bases from J; bases unmatched to any gene: 11. The CDR3 sequence is CASRPQGREYGYTF. Written as DNA, the CDR3 is TGTGCCAGCCGCCCACAGGGGCGCGAGTATGGCTACACCTTC.

The V gene is TRBV2, the J gene TRBJ1-2; D is undetermined. Between the trimmed V and J ends, which lost 1 base and 4 bases, there was a span of 7 bases. Germline V gene lookup returns CDR1 SNHLY and CDR2 FYNNEI. This CDR3 comprises 13 residues. The CDR3 sequence is CASSEGALYGYTF. DNA of the CDR3: TGTGCCAGCAGTGAAGGGGCACTCTATGGCTACACCTTC.

This clone was detected only a few times. The V call is TRBV5-6, the J call TRBJ1-1; 7 positions match TRBD1. V dropped 3 bases and J dropped 4; count of bases not matched to a gene: 12. Germline-derived CDR1 and CDR2 are SGHDT and YYEEEE. This CDR3 region has 16 residues. This chain's CDR3 is CASSWTSGGRLTEAFF. The CDR3 DNA sequence: TGTGCCAGCAGCTGGACCTCAGGGGGTAGGCTCACTGAAGCTTTCTTT. Looking up the rest from reference TRBV5-6 and TRBJ1-1 gives the full variable domain: DAGVTQSPTHLIKTRGQQVTLRCSPKSGHDTVSWYQQALGQGPQFIFQYYEEEERQRGNFPDRFSGHQFPNYSSELNVNALLLGDSALYLCASSWTSGGRLTEAFFGQGTRLTVV.

The V and J genes are TRBV4-2 and TRBJ2-1; tentative D call: TRBD2 (6 bases). The length of the CDR3 is 19 residues. Trimming cost V 0 bases and J 8 bases, with 26 bases left between them. CDR1 and CDR2 from the germline V gene are LGHNA and YNFKEQ. Written as DNA, the CDR3 is TGTGCCAGCAGCCAAGAACCGTCTTCGGGGAGCTGGGGAGGCGATGAGCAGTTCTTC. This sequence encodes CASSQEPSSGSWGGDEQFF.

The genes are TRBV9 and TRBJ2-1; TRBD1 agrees at 7 bases. V lost 3 bases, J lost 3 bases, and 0 bases stayed unmatched. Germline values: CDR1 SGDLS, CDR2 YYNGEE. The CDR3 runs to 13 residues. This chain's CDR3 is CASSAGGYNEQFF. As DNA, the CDR3 is TGTGCCAGCAGCGCAGGGGGCTACAATGAGCAGTTCTTC.

This chain links TRBV5-1 with TRBJ1-2; D not certain. The CDR3 is 14 amino acids. The germline CDR1 and CDR2 sequences are SGHRS and YFSETQ. The V end lost 1 base, the J end lost 2 bases, and 9 bases lay between the germline ends. The CDR3 spells CASSLIPENYGYTF. In DNA, the CDR3 is TGCGCCAGCAGCTTGATTCCAGAAAACTATGGCTACACCTTC.

This chain connects TRBV6-5 to TRBJ2-1; a possible D gene is TRBD2 (6 bases). Germline V gives CDR1 MNHEY, CDR2 SVGAGI. V lost 5 bases and J 6 bases, leaving 17 bases between the germline ends. CDR3 size: 15 residues. The CDR3 is CASSVGTPRPNEQFF. Written as DNA, the CDR3 is TGTGCCAGCAGTGTCGGGACTCCCAGACCCAATGAGCAGTTCTTC.